Listed below are T cell receptor beta chains from one sample, sequenced in a study of blood T cell repertoires in COVID-19. Clones were sequenced by immunoSEQ multiplex PCR, and TCRdb holds only the in-frame ones, with some missing. Here the sample spans 310,000 or so clones, approximately 84% being singletons. Source material: PBMCs or T cells enriched from blood (not recorded which). These receptor sequences come from a woman aged 18-29 years who had recovered from COVID-19. Each CDR3 is given with its conserved first and last residue. A D gene is named only where the DNA matches it firmly. Clone size is not always given. Where it is, it says once, few, many or a class for expanded clones.

j_call clone_size v_call d_call cdr3_aa cdr3_nt
TRBJ1-1 NA TRBV12-5 TRBD1 CANRTGQGETEAFF TGTGCTAACAGAACGGGACAGGGAGAGACTGAAGCTTTCTTT
TRBJ1-2 NA TRBV27 NA CASSYVGAVGGYTF TGTGCCAGCAGTTACGTGGGAGCAGTCGGCGGCTACACCTTC
TRBJ1-1 NA TRBV7-9 TRBD1 CASSLAAGGSAFF TGTGCCAGCAGCTTAGCAGCAGGGGGCTCAGCTTTCTTT
TRBJ1-1 NA TRBV9 NA CASSVDIYTEAFF TGTGCCAGCAGCGTAGACATATACACTGAAGCTTTCTTT
TRBJ2-1 NA TRBV19 NA CASSPRGYNEQFF TGTGCCAGTAGTCCGCGGGGATACAATGAGCAGTTCTTC
TRBJ1-1 once TRBV6-5 TRBD1 CASNKQGTGVEAFF TGTGCCAGCAATAAACAAGGGACAGGGGTTGAAGCTTTCTTT
TRBJ1-4 NA TRBV11-2 NA CASSLHELSEKLFF TGTGCCAGCAGCTTACATGAATTGAGTGAAAAACTGTTTTTT
TRBJ2-5 NA TRBV5-1 TRBD1 CASSTTGDGGYETQYF TGCGCCAGCAGCACCACAGGGGATGGGGGATATGAGACCCAGTACTTC
TRBJ2-5 NA TRBV7-2 TRBD2 CASSSPGTLAGFWETQYF TGTGCCAGCAGCTCACCAGGGACACTAGCGGGGTTCTGGGAGACCCAGTACTTC
TRBJ2-3 NA TRBV29-1 NA CSVGEDPGFRYTQYF TGCAGCGTCGGGGAGGACCCGGGTTTCAGGTATACGCAGTATTTT
TRBJ1-2 NA TRBV29-1 NA CSVVSPDYGYTF TGCAGCGTTGTTTCCCCCGACTATGGCTACACCTTC
TRBJ1-6 NA TRBV28 TRBD1 CASSLPYRGRPLHF TGTGCCAGCAGTTTACCTTACAGGGGCCGACCCCTCCACTTT
TRBJ2-3 few TRBV6-1 NA CASSEAPEARDTQYF TGTGCCAGCAGTGAAGCGCCGGAGGCGAGGGATACGCAGTATTTT
TRBJ1-1 NA TRBV11-3 NA CASSFRLQANTEAFF TGTGCCAGCAGCTTTCGTCTACAGGCGAACACTGAAGCTTTCTTT
TRBJ1-2 NA TRBV5-1 TRBD1 CASRPQGEGYTF TGCGCCAGCAGACCCCAGGGGGAGGGCTACACCTTC
TRBJ2-2 few TRBV3-1/TRBV3-2 TRBD2 CASSQLAAGELFF TGTGCCAGCAGCCAACTAGCGGCCGGGGAGCTGTTTTTT
TRBJ2-1 NA TRBV24-1 NA CATSDLGTPNEQFF TGTGCCACCAGTGACCTCGGGACACCGAATGAGCAGTTCTTC
TRBJ2-7 NA TRBV6-5 NA CASSYGGFSPYEQYF TGTGCCAGCAGTTATGGGGGGTTCTCTCCCTACGAGCAGTACTTC
TRBJ2-5 NA TRBV7-9 NA CASSFQDPGGFPVWETQYF TGTGCCAGCAGCTTTCAGGACCCCGGAGGTTTTCCAGTTTGGGAGACCCAGTACTTC
TRBJ2-3 NA TRBV28 TRBD2 CASSLWTSGADTQYF TGTGCCAGCAGTTTGTGGACTAGCGGGGCAGATACGCAGTATTTT
TRBJ2-7 many TRBV2 NA CASGVPSGHSTTYEQYF TGTGCCAGCGGCGTTCCCTCGGGACACTCCACCACCTACGAGCAGTACTTC
TRBJ1-5 NA TRBV6-5 TRBD1 CASSSGQGRQPQHF TGTGCCAGCAGCTCCGGACAGGGGCGGCAGCCCCAGCATTTT
TRBJ1-6 once TRBV18 TRBD1 CASSPRADRGGSPLHF TGTGCCAGCTCTCCAAGGGCCGACAGGGGTGGTTCACCCCTCCACTTT
TRBJ2-7 NA TRBV18 TRBD2 CASSPSGGAYEQYF TGTGCCAGCTCACCTAGCGGGGGAGCCTACGAGCAGTACTTC
TRBJ2-2 NA TRBV2 TRBD2 CASSEGPAGANTGELFF TGTGCCAGCAGTGAGGGTCCAGCGGGGGCCAACACCGGGGAGCTGTTTTTT
TRBJ2-4 NA TRBV28 TRBD1 CASSSKDFRGTKNIQYF TGTGCCAGCAGTTCGAAGGACTTCAGGGGGACCAAAAACATTCAGTACTTC
TRBJ2-1 NA TRBV27 TRBD2 CASTPGVAGVSQNEQFF TGTGCCAGCACCCCGGGGGTAGCGGGAGTATCCCAAAATGAGCAGTTCTTC
TRBJ2-5 NA TRBV7-3 TRBD2 CASSPAGGVGETQYF TGTGCCAGCAGCCCCGCGGGAGGAGTGGGGGAGACCCAGTACTTC
TRBJ2-7 few TRBV19 NA CASRAGTGLSEQYF TGTGCCAGTAGAGCGGGGACAGGTTTATCCGAGCAGTACTTC
TRBJ2-3 NA TRBV3-1/TRBV3-2 TRBD2 CASSQNSGGTDTQYF TGTGCCAGCAGCCAAAACAGCGGGGGCACAGATACGCAGTATTTT
TRBJ1-2 NA TRBV2 NA CASLTGAYGYTF TGTGCCAGCCTGACAGGCGCCTATGGCTACACCTTC
TRBJ2-7 NA TRBV27 TRBD2 CASSLGTSSNEQYF TGTGCCAGCAGTTTAGGGACTAGCAGCAACGAGCAGTACTTC
TRBJ1-3 NA TRBV19 NA CATSSEGNTIYF TGTGCCACTTCCTCGGAGGGGAACACCATATATTTT
TRBJ2-3 NA TRBV10-3 TRBD2 CAITATSGGYTDTQYF TGTGCCATCACCGCCACTAGCGGGGGGTACACAGATACGCAGTATTTT
TRBJ1-4 NA TRBV28 NA CASSLAGPDEKLFF TGTGCCAGCAGTTTGGCAGGGCCCGATGAAAAACTGTTTTTT
TRBJ2-7 NA TRBV24-1 TRBD1 CATSDPTGSDEQYF TGTGCCACCAGTGATCCGACAGGGAGCGACGAGCAGTACTTC
TRBJ2-2 NA TRBV28 TRBD1 CASSHWGTGGGELFF TGTGCCAGCAGCCATTGGGGGACAGGGGGCGGGGAGCTGTTTTTT
TRBJ1-2 NA TRBV7-9 TRBD1 CASSLGSTGQGFYGYTF TGTGCCAGCAGCTTAGGGTCTACAGGACAGGGCTTCTATGGCTACACCTTC
TRBJ2-3 NA TRBV13 TRBD2 CASSPPGGLAGGMTDTQYF TGTGCCAGCAGCCCCCCCGGTGGACTAGCGGGGGGGATGACAGATACGCAGTATTTT
TRBJ2-3 NA TRBV19 TRBD1 CASNLGTGGFPDTQYF TGTGCCAGCAACTTAGGGACAGGGGGATTCCCAGATACGCAGTATTTT
TRBJ1-1 NA TRBV2 NA CASSERGGLNTEAFF TGTGCCAGCAGTGAACGTGGGGGGTTGAACACTGAAGCTTTCTTT
TRBJ2-5 NA TRBV5-1 NA CASSLGDSAGTQYF TGCGCCAGCAGCTTGGGTGACAGCGCAGGGACCCAGTACTTC
TRBJ1-3 once TRBV27 NA CASSPVAQGSGNTIYF TGTGCCAGCAGCCCTGTCGCACAGGGATCTGGAAACACCATATATTTT
TRBJ2-1 NA TRBV30 NA CAWSAGDFSPKFF TGTGCCTGGAGTGCGGGAGACTTTTCCCCGAAGTTCTTC
TRBJ2-7 NA TRBV28 NA CASRWQGTYEQYF TGTGCCAGTCGGTGGCAGGGAACCTACGAGCAGTACTTC
TRBJ2-2 NA TRBV10-3 TRBD2 CAISPGRADAGELFF TGTGCCATTAGCCCGGGGAGGGCCGACGCCGGGGAGCTGTTTTTT
TRBJ1-2 NA TRBV7-9 NA CASSLQSYGYTF TGTGCCAGCAGCTTACAGTCATATGGCTACACCTTC
TRBJ2-1 NA TRBV21-1 NA CASSKRNEQFF TGTGCCAGCAGCAAACGGAATGAGCAGTTCTTC
TRBJ1-3 few TRBV6-5 NA CASSLAGTGNTIYF TGTGCCAGCAGTCTTGCAGGGACTGGAAACACCATATATTTT
TRBJ1-2 NA TRBV4-1 TRBD1 CASSQTGGGYTF TGCGCCAGCAGCCAGACAGGGGGCGGCTACACCTTC
TRBJ1-5 NA TRBV6-5 NA CASSYRGSNQPQHF TGTGCCAGCAGTTACAGGGGAAGCAATCAGCCCCAGCATTTT
TRBJ2-1 few TRBV3-1/TRBV3-2 NA CASSRGFGKWDEQFF TGTGCCAGCAGTCGAGGCTTCGGGAAATGGGATGAGCAGTTCTTC
TRBJ1-1 once TRBV2 NA CAREVGQTTTEAFF TGTGCCAGGGAGGTTGGACAGACTACAACTGAAGCTTTCTTT
TRBJ2-1 NA TRBV29-1 NA CSEARGTNEQFF TGCAGCGAAGCACGGGGAACCAATGAGCAGTTCTTC
TRBJ2-7 NA TRBV7-9 NA CASSRQASYEQYF TGTGCCAGCAGCAGACAAGCTTCCTACGAGCAGTACTTC
TRBJ1-6 NA TRBV28 TRBD1 CASSSDRGTYNSPLHF TGTGCCAGCAGTTCAGACAGGGGAACCTATAATTCACCCCTCCACTTT
TRBJ2-7 once TRBV4-1 TRBD2 CASSQIQGLAGEHLREQYF TGCGCCAGCAGCCAAATCCAGGGACTAGCGGGGGAGCACCTTAGAGAGCAGTACTTC
TRBJ2-5 NA TRBV2 NA CASTLQGMLETQYF TGTGCCAGCACGCTTCAGGGAATGTTAGAGACCCAGTACTTC